In its sample, the clone carrying this T cell receptor (beta chain) was seen a few times. The data belong to a study of blood T cell repertoires in COVID-19. The overall study: Sources were T cells, B-cell-depleted T cells, or PBMCs; the material itself was cDNA or gDNA.

Germline CDR1 reads SNHLY; CDR2 reads FYNNEI. The length of the CDR3 is 16 residues. V was trimmed by 3 bases and J by 1 base, leaving 13 bases between them. In the original analysis: Reference gene primers were amplified, and this amplification served to estimate nucleated cell counts. Sequencing used immunoSEQ multiplex PCR; TCRdb keeps in-frame clones, though not all of them. V, J and clone size reflect that table, while D and trimming were determined from the DNA. This sample carries nearly 55,000 clones, about nine tenths of them seen once, and the ten largest clones take around 7%. This chain uses TRBV2 with TRBJ1-3; D gene ambiguous. The specimen sequenced was peripheral blood. The sequence came from a woman aged 60-70 years with active or convalescent COVID-19. Here the CDR3 reads CASSDSRLWSGNTIYF. CDR3 DNA: TGTGCCAGCAGTGATAGCAGACTTTGGTCTGGAAACACCATATATTTT.